This T cell receptor (beta chain) was sequenced in a study of blood T cell repertoires in COVID-19 (dated by TCRdb to about 2020). For the study in its entirety: The collaborator samples originated in the United States, Italy and Spain and spanned the acute and convalescent phases of COVID-19. The material from the prospective study consisted of cDNA or gDNA derived from T cells, B-cell-depleted T cells, or PBMCs. Subjects who had been exposed to COVID-19, were actively infected with it, or had recovered from it provided the deeply sampled blood TCRbeta repertoires that made up the dataset. The repertoires were released in a freely available public database meant as a resource for research on the immune response to SARS-CoV-2. The samples were drawn from the first 160 participants of the ongoing ImmuneRACE study and from roughly 1,300 subjects provided by 6 global collaborators. The sample metadata nearly always contained a de-identified subject ID, COVID-19 status, age in years and sex. Where available, HLA class I and class II types were obtained from metadata supplied by the sample provider rather than from assay-based typing. The research as a whole found: Clinical and demographic metadata were provided uncurated, with the amount varying by source and participant.

Participants in the prospective study were enrolled through a virtual design, were aged about 18 to 100 years, and lived in fewer than 30 United States geographic areas. To assign participants to cohorts, the prospective study relied on clinical history that participants themselves reported in a screening survey and a study questionnaire. ImmuneRACE Cohort 3 recovered participants were defined by two consecutive negative NP/OP PCR tests, healthcare professional clearance, or symptom resolution. Mobile phlebotomists in the prospective study collected whole blood, serum and a nasopharyngeal or oropharyngeal swab from every participant. Prospective study participants could optionally give additional blood draws and questionnaires over a 2-month period. Blood samples from the prospective study were shipped frozen or at room temperature prior to DNA extraction. The immunoSEQ Assay, a bias-controlled multiplex PCR, was used to amplify TCRbeta CDR3 regions from genomic DNA. The original methods were these. The number of nucleated cells in each sample was estimated by amplification of reference gene primers within the assay. To quantify the absolute abundance of each unique TCRbeta CDR3 rearrangement, sequence reads were collapsed and filtered. Productive Simpson clonality was computed per sample as the square root of Simpson's diversity index over productive rearrangements. TCRdb provides this immuneACCESS table in a form limited to in-frame rearrangements. Some clones are lacking; in checked studies, under half of them reflect an unresolved V gene, and why the rest are absent is not known. Clone size and V and J calls were adopted from that table, with D and trimming inferred from the DNA. The sample data list fewer than 400,000 clones, and 75% to 90% of these were observed just once. The top ten clones comprise less than 5.5% of the sample.

Comments on this clone: It has no known antigen specificity. No much larger clonotype is one base removed from it; base qualities were not supplied.

The junction carries 8 bases between V and J, which are trimmed by 5 bases and 1 base respectively. The CDR3 goes from the cysteine to the phenylalanine over 13 residues. Only CDR3 DNA remains: 39 bases, in frame from the first base. The germline V gene yields SGHTA for CDR1 and FQGTGA for CDR2. The chain was built from TRBV7-3 and TRBJ2-5; the D gene assignment is ambiguous. This receptor was identified in a man aged 25-40 years who had recovered from COVID-19. Sequencing used PBMCs or T cells enriched from blood (not recorded which). CDR3 protein: CASSAGGQETQYF. Here is the DNA: TGTGCCAGCAGCGCCGGTGGCCAAGAGACCCAGTACTTC.